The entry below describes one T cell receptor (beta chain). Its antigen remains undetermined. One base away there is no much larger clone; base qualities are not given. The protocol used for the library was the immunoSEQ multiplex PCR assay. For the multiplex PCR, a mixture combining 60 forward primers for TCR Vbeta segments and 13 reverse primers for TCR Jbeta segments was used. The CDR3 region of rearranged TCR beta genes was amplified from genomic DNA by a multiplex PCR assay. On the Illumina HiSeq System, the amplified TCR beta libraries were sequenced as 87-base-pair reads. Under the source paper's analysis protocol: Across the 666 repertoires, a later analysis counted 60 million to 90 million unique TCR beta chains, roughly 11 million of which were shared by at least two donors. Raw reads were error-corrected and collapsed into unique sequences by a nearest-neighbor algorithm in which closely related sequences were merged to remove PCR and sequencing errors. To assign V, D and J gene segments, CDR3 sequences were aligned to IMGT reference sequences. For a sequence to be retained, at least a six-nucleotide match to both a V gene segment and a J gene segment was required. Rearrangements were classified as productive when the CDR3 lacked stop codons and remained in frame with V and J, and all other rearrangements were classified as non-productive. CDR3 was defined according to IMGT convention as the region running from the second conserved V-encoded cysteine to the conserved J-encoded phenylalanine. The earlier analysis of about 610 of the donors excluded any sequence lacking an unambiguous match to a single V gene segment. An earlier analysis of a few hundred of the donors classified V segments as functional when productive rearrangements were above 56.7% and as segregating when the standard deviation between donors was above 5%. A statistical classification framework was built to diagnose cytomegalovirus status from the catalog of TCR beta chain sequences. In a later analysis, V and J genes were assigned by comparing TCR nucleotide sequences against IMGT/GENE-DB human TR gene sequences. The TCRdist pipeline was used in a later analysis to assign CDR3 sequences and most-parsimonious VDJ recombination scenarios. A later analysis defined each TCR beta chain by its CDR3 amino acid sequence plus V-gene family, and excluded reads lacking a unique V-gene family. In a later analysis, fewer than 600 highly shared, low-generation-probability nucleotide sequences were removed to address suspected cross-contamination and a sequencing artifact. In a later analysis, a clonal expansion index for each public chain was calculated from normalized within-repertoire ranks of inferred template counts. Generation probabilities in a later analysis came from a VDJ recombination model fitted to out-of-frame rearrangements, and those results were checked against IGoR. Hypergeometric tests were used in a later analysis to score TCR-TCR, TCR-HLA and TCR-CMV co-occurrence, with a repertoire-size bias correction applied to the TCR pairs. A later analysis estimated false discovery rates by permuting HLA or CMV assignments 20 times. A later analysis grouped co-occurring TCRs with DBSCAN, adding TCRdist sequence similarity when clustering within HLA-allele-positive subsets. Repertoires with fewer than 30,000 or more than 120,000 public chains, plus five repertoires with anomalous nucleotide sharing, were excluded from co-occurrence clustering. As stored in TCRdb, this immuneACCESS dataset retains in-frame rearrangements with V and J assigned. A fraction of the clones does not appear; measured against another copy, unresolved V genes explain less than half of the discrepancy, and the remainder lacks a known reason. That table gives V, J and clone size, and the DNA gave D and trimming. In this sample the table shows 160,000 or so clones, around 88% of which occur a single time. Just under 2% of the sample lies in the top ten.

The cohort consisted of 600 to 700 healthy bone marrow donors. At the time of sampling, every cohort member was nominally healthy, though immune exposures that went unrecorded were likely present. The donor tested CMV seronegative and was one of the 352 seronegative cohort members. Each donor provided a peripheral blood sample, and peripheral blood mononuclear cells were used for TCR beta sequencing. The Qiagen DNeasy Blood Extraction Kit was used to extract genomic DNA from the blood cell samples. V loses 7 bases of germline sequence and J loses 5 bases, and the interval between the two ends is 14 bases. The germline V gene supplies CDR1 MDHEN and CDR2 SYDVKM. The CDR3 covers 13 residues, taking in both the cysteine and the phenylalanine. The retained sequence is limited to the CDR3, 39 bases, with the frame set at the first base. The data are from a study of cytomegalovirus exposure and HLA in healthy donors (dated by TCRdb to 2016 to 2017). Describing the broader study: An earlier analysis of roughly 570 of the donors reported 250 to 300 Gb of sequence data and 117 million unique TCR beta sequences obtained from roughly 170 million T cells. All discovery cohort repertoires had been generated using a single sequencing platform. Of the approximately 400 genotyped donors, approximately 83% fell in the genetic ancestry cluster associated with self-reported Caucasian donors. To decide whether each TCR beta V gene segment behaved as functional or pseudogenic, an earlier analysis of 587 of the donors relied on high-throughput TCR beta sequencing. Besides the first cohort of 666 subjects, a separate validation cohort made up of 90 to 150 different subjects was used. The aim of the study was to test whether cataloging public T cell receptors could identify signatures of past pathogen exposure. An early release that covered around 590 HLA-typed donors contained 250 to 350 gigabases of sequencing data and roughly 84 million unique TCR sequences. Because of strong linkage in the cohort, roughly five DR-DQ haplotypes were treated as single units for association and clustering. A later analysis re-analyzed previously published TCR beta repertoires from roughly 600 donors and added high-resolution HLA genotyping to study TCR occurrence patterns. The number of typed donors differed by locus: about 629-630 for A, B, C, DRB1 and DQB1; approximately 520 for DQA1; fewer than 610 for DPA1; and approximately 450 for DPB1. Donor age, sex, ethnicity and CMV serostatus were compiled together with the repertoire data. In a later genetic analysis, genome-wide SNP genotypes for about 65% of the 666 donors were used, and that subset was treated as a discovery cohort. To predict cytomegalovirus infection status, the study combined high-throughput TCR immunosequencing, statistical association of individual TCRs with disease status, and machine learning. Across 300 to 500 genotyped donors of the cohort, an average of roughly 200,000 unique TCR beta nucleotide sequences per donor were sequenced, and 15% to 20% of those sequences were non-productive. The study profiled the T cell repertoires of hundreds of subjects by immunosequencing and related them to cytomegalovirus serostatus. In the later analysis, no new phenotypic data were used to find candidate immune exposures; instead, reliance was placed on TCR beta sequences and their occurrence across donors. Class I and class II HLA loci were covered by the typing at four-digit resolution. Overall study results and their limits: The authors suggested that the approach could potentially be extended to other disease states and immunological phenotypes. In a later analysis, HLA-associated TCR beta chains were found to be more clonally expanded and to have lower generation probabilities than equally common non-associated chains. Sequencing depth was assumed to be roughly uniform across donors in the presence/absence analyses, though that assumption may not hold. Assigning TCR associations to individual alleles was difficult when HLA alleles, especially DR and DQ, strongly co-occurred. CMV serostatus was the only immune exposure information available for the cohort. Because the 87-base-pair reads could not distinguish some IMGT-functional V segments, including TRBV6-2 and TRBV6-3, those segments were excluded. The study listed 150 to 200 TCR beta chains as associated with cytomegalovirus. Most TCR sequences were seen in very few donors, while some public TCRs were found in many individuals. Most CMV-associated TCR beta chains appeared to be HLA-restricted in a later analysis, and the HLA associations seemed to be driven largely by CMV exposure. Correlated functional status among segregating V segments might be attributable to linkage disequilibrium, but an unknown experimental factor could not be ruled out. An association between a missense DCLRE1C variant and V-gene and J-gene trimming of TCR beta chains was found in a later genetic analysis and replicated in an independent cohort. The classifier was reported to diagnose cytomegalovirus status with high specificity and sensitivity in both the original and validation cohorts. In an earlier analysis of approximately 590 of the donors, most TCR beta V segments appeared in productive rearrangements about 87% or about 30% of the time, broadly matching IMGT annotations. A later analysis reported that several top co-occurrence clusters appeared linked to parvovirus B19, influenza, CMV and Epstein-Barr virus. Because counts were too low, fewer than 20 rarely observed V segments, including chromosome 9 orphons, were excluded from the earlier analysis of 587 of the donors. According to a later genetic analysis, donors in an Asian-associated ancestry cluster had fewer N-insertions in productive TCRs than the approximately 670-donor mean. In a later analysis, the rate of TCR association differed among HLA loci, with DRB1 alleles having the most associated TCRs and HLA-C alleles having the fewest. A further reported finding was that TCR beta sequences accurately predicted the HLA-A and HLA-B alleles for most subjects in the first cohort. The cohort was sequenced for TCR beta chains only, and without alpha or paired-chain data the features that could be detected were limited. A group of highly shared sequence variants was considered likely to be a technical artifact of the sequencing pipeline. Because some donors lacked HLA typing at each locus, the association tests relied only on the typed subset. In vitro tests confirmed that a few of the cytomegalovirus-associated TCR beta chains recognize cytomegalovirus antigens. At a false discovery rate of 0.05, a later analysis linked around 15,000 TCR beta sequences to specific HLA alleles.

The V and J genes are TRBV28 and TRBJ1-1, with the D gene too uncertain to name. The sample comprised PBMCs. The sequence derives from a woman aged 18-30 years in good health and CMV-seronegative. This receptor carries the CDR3 CASMIGSMTEAFF. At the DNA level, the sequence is TGTGCCAGCATGATAGGGAGTATGACTGAAGCTTTCTTT.